One and the same sample provided the 23 T cell receptor beta chains below, sequenced in a study of glioma-infiltrating T cells (TCRdb year 2016). These reads were obtained on an Illumina MiSeq. The iRepertoire nested amplicon-rescue multiplex PCR (arm-PCR) platform was used to amplify TCR alpha and beta CDR3 regions from RNA. TCRdb cleaned the public reads at Q25 with fastp, built clones with MiXCR and kept in-frame beta chains. When rows share a CDR3 protein, they turn into one entry using the most common DNA and genes. Counted in this sample were 95,000 to 150,000 distinct CDR3 sequences; approximately 23% of them appeared once. Of the sample, roughly 15% falls within the top ten clones. Sequencing used glioma tissue, nonneoplastic brain tissue, or PBMCs (not recorded which). These receptor sequences come from a human donor with low-grade glioma or glioblastoma, undergoing nonglioma brain surgery, or in good health (not recorded which).

This clonotype was counted at least ten times. CDR3: CASSQSSLLAKNIQYF. The DNA of the CDR3 is TGTGCCAGCAGCCAATCAAGTCTGTTAGCCAAAAACATTCAGTACTTC. The chain is built from TRBV14 and TRBJ2-4; D is unresolved. The germline CDR1 and CDR2 sequences are SGHDN and FVKESK. The CDR3 covers 16 residues. V was pared by 2 bases and J by 0 bases, with 11 bases between.

This chain joins TRBV5-4 and TRBJ1-1; tentative D call: TRBD1 (5 bases). In germline, CDR1 is SGHNT, CDR2 YYREEE (reference sequence). The CDR3 is made up of 14 amino acids. The germline V and J ends were trimmed by 2 bases and 1 base, with 9 bases remaining between them. The CDR3 sequence: CASSLFGGNTEAFF. In DNA, the CDR3 is TGTGCCAGCAGCTTATTTGGGGGGAACACTGAAGCTTTCTTT.

With respect to this clonotype: This may stem from a read error, because a much larger clone lies one nucleotide away. The chain combines TRBV12-3 or TRBV12-4 with TRBJ2-5, with D maybe TRBD2 (5 bases). The V gene lost 0 bases and the J gene lost 8 bases, with 19 bases spanning the gap. The CDR3 length is 16 residues. The CDR3 sequence is CASSLAETASEDTQYF. The CDR3 nucleotides are TGTGCCAGCAGTTTAGCAGAGACGGCTTCGGAGGACACCCAGTACTTC.

The V and J genes are TRBV7-8 and TRBJ2-6; no clear D gene. The CDR3 covers 17 residues. V was clipped by 1 base and J by 0 bases, with 10 bases between them. Germline V lookup: CDR1 SGHVS, CDR2 FQNEAQ. Here the CDR3 DNA reads TGTGCCAGCAGCTTAGTTGGGTTCGGCTCTGGGGCCAACGTCCTGACTTTC. This translates into CASSLVGFGSGANVLTF.

The chain couples TRBV30 to TRBJ2-7, with D maybe TRBD2 (6 bases). The germline CDR1 and CDR2 sequences are GTSNPN and SVGIG (reference sequence). The CDR3 spans 11 residues. Between the trimmed V and J ends, which lost 5 bases and 3 bases, there was a span of 8 bases. Here the CDR3 DNA reads TGTGCCTGGGGGGGAGGCTACGAGCAGTACTTC. It encodes CAWGGGYEQYF.

This clonotype was seen more than once but under ten times. This chain links TRBV19 with TRBJ2-7; D assignment may be TRBD1 or TRBD2 (5 bases each). The CDR3 length is 15 residues. Germline V gene data show CDR1 as LNHDA and CDR2 as SQIVND (reference sequence). Trimming shortened V by 7 bases and J by 2 bases, and 18 bases separated the two germline ends. The CDR3 loop is CASTPRGAETYEQYF. As DNA, the CDR3 is TGTGCCAGTACCCCGAGAGGGGCCGAGACCTACGAGCAGTACTTC.

This sequence joins TRBV5-6 and TRBJ1-5; 7 nucleotides align to TRBD1. Germline CDR1 SGHDT, CDR2 YYEEEE. The CDR3 has 16 amino acids. V lost 6 bases and J lost 2; bases outside the gene matches: 11. The CDR3 here is CASNPTGFDGNQPQHF. In DNA, the CDR3 is TGTGCCAGCAACCCGACAGGGTTTGATGGCAATCAGCCCCAGCATTTT.

This chain links TRBV10-3 with TRBJ2-1, with a tentative D call TRBD2 (9 bases). V lost 6 bases and J lost 7, with 25 bases in between. Germline V gives CDR1 ENHRY, CDR2 SYGVKD. This CDR3 region has 17 residues. The chain's CDR3 is CAISVTTGAGGGNEQFF. CDR3 nucleotides: TGTGCCATCAGCGTAACGACAGGGGCGGGAGGGGGGAATGAGCAGTTCTTC.

In this sample, this clonotype turned up many times. The CDR3 here is CASSRGTGSNTDTQYF. CDR3 in DNA: TGTGCCAGCTCACGCGGTACAGGGTCTAACACAGATACGCAGTATTTT. This chain uses TRBV18 with TRBJ2-3; weak D call: TRBD1 (6 bases). V gave up 4 bases and J gave up 2 bases, with 16 bases separating them. The CDR3 runs 16 residues. Looked up from germline, CDR1 is KGHSH and CDR2 is LQKENI.

Many counts were recorded for this clonotype. The chain employs TRBV7-9 and TRBJ2-7; 7 bases are shared with TRBD1. CDR1 and CDR2 (germline): SEHNR, FQNEAQ (reference sequence). Trimming cost V 4 bases and J 0 bases; bases outside gene matches: 3. CDR3 length: 14 residues. The DNA for the CDR3 is TGTGCCAGCAGCTCGGACAGGATCTCCTACGAGCAGTACTTC. It encodes CASSSDRISYEQYF.

Only a few counts were recorded for this clonotype. The chain carries TRBV12-3 or TRBV12-4 and TRBJ1-1, with TRBD1 matching over 7 bases. The CDR3 consists of 14 residues. Unmatched junction bases numbered 4, after V lost 5 bases and J lost 1 base. CDR3 sequence: CASSDREGNTEAFF. The DNA of the CDR3 is TGTGCCAGCAGTGACAGGGAAGGGAACACTGAAGCTTTCTTT.

This clonotype was seen repeatedly, ten times or more. CDR3 coding DNA: TGTGCCAGCACTCCGCACGGGTTAAATGAAAAACTGTTTTTT. This translates into CASTPHGLNEKLFF. This chain joins TRBV28 and TRBJ1-4; the D is unclear. CDR3 length equals 14 residues. The germline CDR1 and CDR2 sequences are MDHEN and SYDVKM. Trimming stripped 7 bases from V and 5 bases from J, with 14 bases between.

This clonotype was detected many times. V is TRBV6-1 and J is TRBJ1-5, with D unclear. The CDR3 extends over 12 amino acids. V was trimmed by 8 bases and J by 1 base, leaving 6 bases between them. Germline V gene lookup returns CDR1 MNHNS and CDR2 SASEGT. The CDR3 nucleotides read TGTGCCAGCCGCTTCAGCAATCAGCCCCAGCATTTT. As protein: CASRFSNQPQHF.

This clonotype has a single count. The junction differs from germline at one of its ends, possibly a read error. This sequence joins TRBV6-1 and TRBJ1-1; 7 bases are a match to TRBD1. The CDR3 extends over 13 amino acids. Germline loops: CDR1 MNHNS, CDR2 SASEGT. CDR3 amino acids: CASSAVLQTTGDF. CDR3 in DNA: TGTGCCAGCAGTGCCGTACTCCAAACCACAGGGGATTTT.

There are many counts of this clonotype. The V gene is TRBV6-1, the J gene TRBJ1-4; no definite D call. V was clipped by 5 bases and J by 5 bases, with 12 bases between them. The CDR3 sequence is 14 residues long. CDR1 is MNHNS and CDR2 is SASEGT in the germline V gene. The CDR3 region has the DNA TGTGCCAGCAGTACCGAGGACGGCAATGAAAAACTGTTTTTT. Protein sequence: CASSTEDGNEKLFF.

This clonotype was seen repeatedly, ten times or more. This chain connects TRBV20-1 to TRBJ2-7; TRBD1 agrees at 7 bases. The CDR3 runs 13 residues. Germline V CDR1 and CDR2: DFQATT, SNEGSKA (reference sequence). Trimming cost V 3 bases and J 2 bases; bases outside gene matches: 4. The CDR3 loop is CSASDRETYEQYF. CDR3 DNA: TGCAGTGCTAGTGACAGGGAAACCTACGAGCAGTACTTC.

This clonotype was picked up many times. The chain has TRBV3-1 and TRBJ1-6; D is undetermined. Germline loops: CDR1 LGHDT, CDR2 YNNKEL (reference sequence). The V end was cut by 2 bases, the J end by 4 bases, with 3 bases between. CDR3 length: 13 amino acids. CDR3 in DNA: TGTGCCAGCAGCCAAACTTATAATTCACCCCTCCACTTT. It translates to CASSQTYNSPLHF.

This clonotype was detected only once. A much larger clone lies a single base off, so this may be a read error. The chain joins TRBV7-2 to TRBJ2-5; 7 nucleotides align to TRBD2. This CDR3 contains 14 residues. Germline V gene sequence: CDR1 SGHTA, CDR2 FQGNSA. V was pared by 5 bases and J by 1 base, with 4 bases of the junction left unmatched. CDR3 sequence: CASSNTSAQETQYF. DNA for the CDR3: TGTGCCAGCAGCAACACTAGCGCCCAAGAGACCCAGTACTTC.

Ten or more counts support this clonotype. The chain joins TRBV2 to TRBJ2-4, with unresolved D. The CDR3 sequence is 16 residues long. The V gene lost 0 bases and the J gene lost 0 bases, with 9 bases spanning the gap. Per the germline V gene, CDR1 is SNHLY and CDR2 is FYNNEI. The DNA for the CDR3 is TGTGCCAGCAGTGAAGCCCGCCAAATAGCCAAAAACATTCAGTACTTC. Its translation: CASSEARQIAKNIQYF.

The CDR3 sequence is CASSLDAGGYTF. The CDR3 DNA is TGTGCCAGCAGCTTGGATGCAGGCGGCTACACCTTC. The J gene is TRBJ1-2, the V gene TRBV5-4; no definite D call. The ends were cut back, 0 bases at V and 8 bases at J, with 8 bases in the middle. Germline CDR1 SGHNT, CDR2 YYREEE (reference sequence). The CDR3 is 12 residues long.

This clonotype has ten or more counts. The V call is TRBV12-3 or TRBV12-4, the J call TRBJ1-3; D gene uncertain. The CDR3 length is 13 residues. Between the trimmed V and J ends, which lost 0 bases and 4 bases, there was a span of 4 bases. The CDR3 loop reads CASSLAMGNTIYF. CDR3 nucleotides: TGTGCCAGCAGTTTAGCCATGGGAAACACCATATATTTT.

This clonotype occurred many times. The chain carries TRBV5-1 and TRBJ1-1; D is unresolved. The CDR3 sequence is 13 residues long. The V end was cut by 1 base, the J end by 0 bases, with 4 bases between. Germline loops: CDR1 SGHRS, CDR2 YFSETQ. The CDR3 loop reads CASSLMVNTEAFF. The CDR3 DNA sequence: TGCGCCAGCAGCTTGATGGTGAACACTGAAGCTTTCTTT.

This clonotype was seen only a few times. The chain joins TRBV29-1 to TRBJ2-7; D possibly corresponds to TRBD2 (5 bases). Per germline, CDR1 SQVTM and CDR2 ANQGSEA. This CDR3 is 13 amino acids long. The V end was cut by 7 bases, the J end by 5 bases, with 18 bases between. CDR3 DNA sequence: TGCAGCGCCAAAAAGCCCGGGAAGGACGAGCAGTACTTC. This encodes CSAKKPGKDEQYF.